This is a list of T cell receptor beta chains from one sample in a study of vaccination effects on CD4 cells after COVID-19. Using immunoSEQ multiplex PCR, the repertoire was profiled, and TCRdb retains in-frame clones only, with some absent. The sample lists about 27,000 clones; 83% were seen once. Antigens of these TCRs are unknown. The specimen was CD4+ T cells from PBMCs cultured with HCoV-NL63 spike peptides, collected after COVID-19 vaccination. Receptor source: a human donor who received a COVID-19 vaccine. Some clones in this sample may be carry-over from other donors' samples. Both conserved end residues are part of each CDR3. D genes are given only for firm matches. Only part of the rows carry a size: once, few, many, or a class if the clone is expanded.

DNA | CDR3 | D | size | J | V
TGTGCCTGGACAGGGCTGTTAACTGGAAACACCATATATTTT | CAWTGLLTGNTIYF | NA | NA | TRBJ1-3 | TRBV30
TGTGCCTGGAGTAGGGGGCTAAACTATGGCTACACCTTC | CAWSRGLNYGYTF | TRBD1 | NA | TRBJ1-2 | TRBV30
TGTGCCAGCAGACATTCTAGCGGGGGGTATAGCTCCTACAATGAGCAGTTCTTC | CASRHSSGGYSSYNEQFF | TRBD2 | NA | TRBJ2-1 | TRBV3-1/TRBV3-2
TGTGCCAGCAGCTTACTCTTTGGGGTGGTCGGGGACCCCGGGGAGCTGTTTTTT | CASSLLFGVVGDPGELFF | NA | NA | TRBJ2-2 | TRBV7-8
TGTGCCAGCAGCCAAGGGGACACCAATCAGCCCCAGCATTTT | CASSQGDTNQPQHF | NA | NA | TRBJ1-5 | TRBV3-1/TRBV3-2
TGTGCCACCAGTGATTTGTGGGGCCAAGCTTTCTTT | CATSDLWGQAFF | NA | NA | TRBJ1-1 | TRBV24-1
TGTGCCAGCAGTCCCGACCAAGGGACCCAGTACTTC | CASSPDQGTQYF | NA | NA | TRBJ2-5 | TRBV12-3/TRBV12-4
TGTGCCAGCAGCCAAGAGCGTGGGGCGCAGTATTTT | CASSQERGAQYF | NA | NA | TRBJ2-3 | TRBV3-1/TRBV3-2
TGTGCCAGCAGCTTGCCTGGAAACACCATATATTTT | CASSLPGNTIYF | NA | NA | TRBJ1-3 | TRBV11-2
TGTGCCAGCACCGACAGGGAAAGTGGCTACACCTTC | CASTDRESGYTF | TRBD1 | NA | TRBJ1-2 | TRBV6-5
TGTGCCAGCAGCCAGGCAGTCTCTGGAAACACCATATATTTT | CASSQAVSGNTIYF | NA | NA | TRBJ1-3 | TRBV3-1/TRBV3-2
TGTGCCAGCAGCCGGGTTATAAGAGCGCAGTATTTT | CASSRVIRAQYF | NA | NA | TRBJ2-3 | TRBV6-2/TRBV6-3
TGTGCCAGCTCCCTCGGAGTCTCTAGCAATCAGCCCCAGCATTTT | CASSLGVSSNQPQHF | NA | NA | TRBJ1-5 | TRBV18
TGCGCCAGCAGCTCGGTCCCTGAGTATAATTCACCCCTCCACTTT | CASSSVPEYNSPLHF | NA | NA | TRBJ1-6 | TRBV5-1
TGTGCCAGCAGTTACTCGGGGACGTCGAAAGGCTACACCTTC | CASSYSGTSKGYTF | NA | NA | TRBJ1-2 | TRBV6-2/TRBV6-3
TGTGCCAGCAGTCGCCTTACCAGGGGAGGCACTGAAGCTTTCTTT | CASSRLTRGGTEAFF | NA | NA | TRBJ1-1 | TRBV6-5
TGTGCCAGCAGTTTATTCGGGACAGGGGGGACAGATACGCAGTATTTT | CASSLFGTGGTDTQYF | TRBD1 | NA | TRBJ2-3 | TRBV27
TGTGCCAGCCGCCCTAGCGGGGGGTGGACAGATACGCAGTATTTT | CASRPSGGWTDTQYF | TRBD2 | NA | TRBJ2-3 | TRBV19
TGTGCCTGGAGCCGACAGGGTTACAGCACAGATACGCAGTATTTT | CAWSRQGYSTDTQYF | TRBD1 | NA | TRBJ2-3 | TRBV30
TGTGCCAGCAGTTTAATCGGAAATACGCAGTATTTT | CASSLIGNTQYF | NA | NA | TRBJ2-3 | TRBV28
TGCGCCAGCAGCCGGGGGGACCAACAAGAGACCCAGTACTTC | CASSRGDQQETQYF | TRBD2 | NA | TRBJ2-5 | TRBV5-1
TGTGCCAGCAGCTTTTCGGGCCCGGCTGAAGCTTTCTTT | CASSFSGPAEAFF | NA | NA | TRBJ1-1 | TRBV11-2
TGCGCCAGCAGACATTCCCCAAGACGGGGGGGCCCACCCCACACAGATACGCAGTATTTT | CASRHSPRRGGPPHTDTQYF | TRBD2 | NA | TRBJ2-3 | TRBV4-1
TGCGCCAGCAGCTTGACCACCGGGACTAGCGGGAATGAGCAGTTCTTC | CASSLTTGTSGNEQFF | TRBD2 | few | TRBJ2-1 | TRBV5-1
TGTGCCAGCAGTGAAGATCGCGGCAAAAGGGCCCTGTTCTTC | CASSEDRGKRALFF | NA | medium-sized | TRBJ2-1 | TRBV25-1
TGCGCCAGCAGCCACGACGGGACTAGCGGGGGCAATGAGCAGTTCTTC | CASSHDGTSGGNEQFF | TRBD2 | once | TRBJ2-1 | TRBV4-1
TGTGCCAGCAAAATGTGGGGGCCTGGGGCCAACGTCCTGACTTTC | CASKMWGPGANVLTF | NA | NA | TRBJ2-6 | TRBV7-2
TGTGCCAGCAACCCAGGACAGGGGAACTATGGCTACACCTTC | CASNPGQGNYGYTF | TRBD1 | NA | TRBJ1-2 | TRBV11-1
TGTGCCAGCAGCGTCAGGGGGCAAGAGACCCAGTACTTC | CASSVRGQETQYF | TRBD1 | NA | TRBJ2-5 | TRBV9
TGCGCCAGCAGCTTGGCTACCCCCCCCTCGTTCAATGAGCAGTTCTTC | CASSLATPPSFNEQFF | NA | few | TRBJ2-1 | TRBV5-1
TGTGCCAGCAGCCAGGGGACGACAGGCTATAATGAAAAACTGTTTTTT | CASSQGTTGYNEKLFF | NA | once | TRBJ1-4 | TRBV4-2
TGTGCCAGCAGCTTTTCCCTCGGGGGGGCCCCCTACAATGAGCAGTTCTTC | CASSFSLGGAPYNEQFF | TRBD2 | once | TRBJ2-1 | TRBV13
TGTGCCAGCAATTCAGTCGGGGGTCGGTCGAAACTGTTTTTT | CASNSVGGRSKLFF | NA | NA | TRBJ1-4 | TRBV2
TGTGCCAGCAGCTACAACCCTAATGAGCAGTTCTTC | CASSYNPNEQFF | NA | NA | TRBJ2-1 | TRBV9
TGTGCCAGCAGCCCTGGTAGCGCCCGAGGGGAAAAACTGTTTTTT | CASSPGSARGEKLFF | NA | NA | TRBJ1-4 | TRBV5-6
TGTGCTAGTGGTGAACGGGGTGGGGAGACCCAGTACTTC | CASGERGGETQYF | NA | NA | TRBJ2-5 | TRBV12-5
TGTGCCAGCAGCTTAGGGACAGGCCTCTACAATGAGCAGTTCTTC | CASSLGTGLYNEQFF | TRBD1 | NA | TRBJ2-1 | TRBV11-1
TGTGCCAGCAGTGAAGACGGGGCCAATCAGCCCCAGCATTTT | CASSEDGANQPQHF | NA | NA | TRBJ1-5 | TRBV2
TGTGCCAGCAGCAAACTAGCGGGGGGGCCGAGCTCCTACAATGAGCAGTTCTTC | CASSKLAGGPSSYNEQFF | TRBD2 | NA | TRBJ2-1 | TRBV6-4
TGTGCCAGTAACACCGGGACAAGCTATGGCTACACCTTC | CASNTGTSYGYTF | NA | NA | TRBJ1-2 | TRBV19
TGCAGCGTCGGGGGCGGCACGGATACGCAGTATTTT | CSVGGGTDTQYF | NA | NA | TRBJ2-3 | TRBV29-1
TGCGCCAGCAGCCAATCGGACGCAGAGCAGTTCTTC | CASSQSDAEQFF | NA | NA | TRBJ2-1 | TRBV5-1
TGTGCCAGCAGTGAAAGGGCTCCGATAACCACCTACGAGCAGTACTTC | CASSERAPITTYEQYF | NA | NA | TRBJ2-7 | TRBV2
TGTGCCAGCTCGTCGGACAGGGCTAATAATTCACCCCTCCACTTT | CASSSDRANNSPLHF | TRBD1 | NA | TRBJ1-6 | TRBV18
TGTGCCAGCAGCCAAGGACCCCAGGCAGGTGGCTACACCTTC | CASSQGPQAGGYTF | NA | once | TRBJ1-2 | TRBV3-1/TRBV3-2
TGCGCCAGCAGCCAAGATAACAGGGGGGGAGCCAAAAACATTCAGTACTTC | CASSQDNRGGAKNIQYF | NA | NA | TRBJ2-4 | TRBV4-1
TGTGCCAGCAGTTTCGGCAGAAATAGCAATCAGCCCCAGCATTTT | CASSFGRNSNQPQHF | NA | NA | TRBJ1-5 | TRBV28
TGTGCCAGCAAGGGACAGGATCATCAGCCCCAGCATTTT | CASKGQDHQPQHF | TRBD1 | NA | TRBJ1-5 | TRBV2
TGTGCCAGCTCACCTCTTGGGACACCCAATAATTCACCCCTCCACTTT | CASSPLGTPNNSPLHF | NA | NA | TRBJ1-6 | TRBV18
TGTGCCACCAGCAGAGATAGGGAGACTTATAGCAATCAGCCCCAGCATTTT | CATSRDRETYSNQPQHF | NA | NA | TRBJ1-5 | TRBV15
TGTGCCAGCAGCTTTCAGGGACAAGAGACCCAGTACTTC | CASSFQGQETQYF | NA | NA | TRBJ2-5 | TRBV7-9